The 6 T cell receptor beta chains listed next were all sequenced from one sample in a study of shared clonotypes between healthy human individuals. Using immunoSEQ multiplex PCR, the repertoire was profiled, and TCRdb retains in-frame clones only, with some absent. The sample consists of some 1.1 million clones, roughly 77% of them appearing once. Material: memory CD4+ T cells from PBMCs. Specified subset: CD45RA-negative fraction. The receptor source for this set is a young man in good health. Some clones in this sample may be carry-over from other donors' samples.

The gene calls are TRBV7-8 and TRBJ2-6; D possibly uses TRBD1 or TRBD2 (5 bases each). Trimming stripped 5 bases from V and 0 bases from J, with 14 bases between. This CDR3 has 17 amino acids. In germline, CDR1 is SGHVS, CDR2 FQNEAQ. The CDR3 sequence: CASSKPGRHSGANVLTF. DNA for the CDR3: TGTGCCAGCAGCAAACCGGGACGGCACTCTGGGGCCAACGTCCTGACTTTC.

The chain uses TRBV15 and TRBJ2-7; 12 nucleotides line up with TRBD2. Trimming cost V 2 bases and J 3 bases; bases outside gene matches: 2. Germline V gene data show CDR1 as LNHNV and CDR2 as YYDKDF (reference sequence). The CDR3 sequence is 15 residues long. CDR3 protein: CATSRKLAGGYEQYF. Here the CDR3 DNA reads TGTGCCACCAGCAGAAAACTAGCGGGGGGCTACGAGCAGTACTTC.

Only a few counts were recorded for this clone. The CDR3 loop reads CAWRGSKGNQPQHF. The CDR3 DNA sequence: TGTGCCTGGAGGGGTAGTAAGGGCAATCAGCCCCAGCATTTT. The chain has TRBV30 and TRBJ1-5, with D hard to call. Germline assignment: CDR1 GTSNPN and CDR2 SVGIG (reference sequence). The CDR3 length is 14 residues. V was clipped by 3 bases and J by 2 bases, with 11 bases between them.

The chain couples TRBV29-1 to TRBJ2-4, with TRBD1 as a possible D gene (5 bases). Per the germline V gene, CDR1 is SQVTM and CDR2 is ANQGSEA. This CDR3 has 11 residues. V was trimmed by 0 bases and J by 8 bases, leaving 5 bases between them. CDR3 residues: CSVEEGDIQYF. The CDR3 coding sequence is TGCAGCGTTGAAGAAGGGGACATTCAGTACTTC. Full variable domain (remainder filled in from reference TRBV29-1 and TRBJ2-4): SAVISQKPSRDICQRGTSLTIQCQVDSQVTMMFWYRQQPGQSLTLIATANQGSEATYESGFVIDKFPISRPNLTFSTLTVSNMSPEDSSIYLCSVEEGDIQYFGAGTRLSVL.

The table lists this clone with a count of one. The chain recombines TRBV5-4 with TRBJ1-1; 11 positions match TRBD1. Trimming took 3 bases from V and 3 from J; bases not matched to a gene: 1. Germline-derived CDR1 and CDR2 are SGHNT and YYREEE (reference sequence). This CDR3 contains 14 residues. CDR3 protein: CASSWDRGYTEAFF. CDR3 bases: TGTGCCAGCAGCTGGGACAGGGGGTACACTGAAGCTTTCTTT.

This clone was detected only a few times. This CDR3 is CASSPTPQMGYGYTF. The CDR3 DNA reads as TGTGCCAGCTCACCGACCCCCCAAATGGGATATGGCTACACCTTC. The genes are TRBV18 and TRBJ1-2; D is unclear. CDR3 length: 15 amino acids. Germline CDR1 reads KGHSH; CDR2 reads LQKENI. V was pared by 3 bases and J by 5 bases, with 16 bases between.